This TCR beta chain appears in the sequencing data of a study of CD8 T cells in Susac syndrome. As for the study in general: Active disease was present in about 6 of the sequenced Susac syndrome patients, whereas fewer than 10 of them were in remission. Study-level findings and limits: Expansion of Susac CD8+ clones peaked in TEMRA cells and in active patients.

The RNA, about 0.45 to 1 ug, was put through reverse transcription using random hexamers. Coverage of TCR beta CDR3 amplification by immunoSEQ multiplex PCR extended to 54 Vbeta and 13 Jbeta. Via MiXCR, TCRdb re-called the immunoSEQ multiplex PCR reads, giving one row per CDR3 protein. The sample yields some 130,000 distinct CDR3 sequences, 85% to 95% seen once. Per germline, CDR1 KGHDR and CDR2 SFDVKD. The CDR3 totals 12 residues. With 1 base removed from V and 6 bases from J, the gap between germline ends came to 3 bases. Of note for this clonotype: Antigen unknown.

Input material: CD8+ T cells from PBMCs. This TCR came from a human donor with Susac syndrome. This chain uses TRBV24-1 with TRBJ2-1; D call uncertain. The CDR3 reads CATSDFGNEQFF. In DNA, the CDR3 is TGTGCCACCAGTGATTTCGGCAATGAGCAGTTCTTC.